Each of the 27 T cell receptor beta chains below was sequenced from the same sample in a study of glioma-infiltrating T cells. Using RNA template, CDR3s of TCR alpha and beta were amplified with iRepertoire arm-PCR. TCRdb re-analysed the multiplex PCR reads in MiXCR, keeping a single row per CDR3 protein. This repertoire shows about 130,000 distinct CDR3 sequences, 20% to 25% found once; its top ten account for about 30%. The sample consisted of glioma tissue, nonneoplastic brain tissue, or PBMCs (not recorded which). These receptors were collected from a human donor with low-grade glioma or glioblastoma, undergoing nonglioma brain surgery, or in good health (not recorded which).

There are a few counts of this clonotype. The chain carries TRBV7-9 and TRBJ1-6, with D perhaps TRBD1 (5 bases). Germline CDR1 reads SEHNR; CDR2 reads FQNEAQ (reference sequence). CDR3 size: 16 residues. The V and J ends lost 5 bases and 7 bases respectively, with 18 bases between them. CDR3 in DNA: TGTGCCAGCAGCCCGCGCCGCCCAGGGACCAATTCACCCCTCCACTTT. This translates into CASSPRRPGTNSPLHF.

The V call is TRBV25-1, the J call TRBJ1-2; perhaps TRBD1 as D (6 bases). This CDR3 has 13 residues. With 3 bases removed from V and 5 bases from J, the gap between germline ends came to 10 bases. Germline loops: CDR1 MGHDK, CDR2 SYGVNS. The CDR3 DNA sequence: TGTGCCAGCAGTGATGGGGGCAGATATGGCTACACCTTC. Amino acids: CASSDGGRYGYTF.

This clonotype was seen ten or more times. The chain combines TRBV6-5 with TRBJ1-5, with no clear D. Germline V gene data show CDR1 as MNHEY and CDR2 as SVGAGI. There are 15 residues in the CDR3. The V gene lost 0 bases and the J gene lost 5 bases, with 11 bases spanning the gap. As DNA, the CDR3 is TGTGCCAGCAGTTACTCGGCGGGCGCCGATCAGCCCCAGCATTTT. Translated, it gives CASSYSAGADQPQHF.

CDR3 region: CTGRDKSSYNSPLHF. CDR3 DNA sequence: TGTACGGGCAGGGATAAGAGCTCCTATAATTCACCCCTCCACTTT. The chain is built from TRBV11-2 and TRBJ1-6; weak D call: TRBD1 (5 bases). Germline V gene lookup returns CDR1 SGHAT and CDR2 FQNNGV. This CDR3 contains 15 residues.

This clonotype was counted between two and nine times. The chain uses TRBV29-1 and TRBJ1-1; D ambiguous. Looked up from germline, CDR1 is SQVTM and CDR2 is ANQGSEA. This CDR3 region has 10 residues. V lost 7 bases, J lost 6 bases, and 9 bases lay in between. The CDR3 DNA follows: TGCAGCGCGTCGACTGCTGAAGCTTTCTTT. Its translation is CSASTAEAFF.

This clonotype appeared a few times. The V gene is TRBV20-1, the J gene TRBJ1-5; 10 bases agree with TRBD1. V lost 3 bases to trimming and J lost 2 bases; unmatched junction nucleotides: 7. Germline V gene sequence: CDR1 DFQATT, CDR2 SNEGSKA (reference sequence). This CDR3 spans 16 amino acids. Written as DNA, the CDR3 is TGCAGTGCTAGTGGGGGGACAGGGGTGGGCAATCAGCCCCAGCATTTT. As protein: CSASGGTGVGNQPQHF.

In DNA form, the CDR3 reads TGTGCCAGCAGTGTCGTTGGGACTAGCGAAATCACAGATACGCAGTATTTT. It is translated as CASSVVGTSEITDTQYF. V and J are TRBV11-2 and TRBJ2-3; TRBD2 agrees at 10 bases. CDR1 SGHAT and CDR2 FQNNGV come from the germline V gene. CDR3 length equals 17 residues. V dropped 6 bases and J dropped 2; count of bases not matched to a gene: 11.

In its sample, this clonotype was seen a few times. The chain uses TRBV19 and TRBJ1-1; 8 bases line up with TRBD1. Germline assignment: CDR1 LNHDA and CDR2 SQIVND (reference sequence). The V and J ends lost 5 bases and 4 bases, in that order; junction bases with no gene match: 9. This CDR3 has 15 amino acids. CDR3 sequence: CASSPWTGLSTEAFF. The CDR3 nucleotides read TGTGCCAGTAGTCCCTGGACAGGGCTTAGCACTGAAGCTTTCTTT.

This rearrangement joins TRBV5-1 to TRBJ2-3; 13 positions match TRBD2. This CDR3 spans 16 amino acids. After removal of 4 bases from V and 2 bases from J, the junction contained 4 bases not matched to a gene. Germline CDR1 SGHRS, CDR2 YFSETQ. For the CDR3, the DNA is TGCGCCAGCAGCGGGACTAGCGGGGCAGTCACAGATACGCAGTATTTT. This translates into CASSGTSGAVTDTQYF.

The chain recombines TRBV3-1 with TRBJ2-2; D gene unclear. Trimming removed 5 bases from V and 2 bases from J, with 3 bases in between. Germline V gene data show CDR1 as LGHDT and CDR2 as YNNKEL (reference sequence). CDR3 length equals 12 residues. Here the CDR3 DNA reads TGTGCCAGCAGCATTAACACCGGGGAGCTGTTTTTT. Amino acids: CASSINTGELFF.

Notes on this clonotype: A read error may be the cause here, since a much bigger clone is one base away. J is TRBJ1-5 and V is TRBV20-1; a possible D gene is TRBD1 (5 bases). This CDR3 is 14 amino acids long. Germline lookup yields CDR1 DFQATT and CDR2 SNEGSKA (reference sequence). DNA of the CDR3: TGCAGTGATAGAGCGGGGGGGGACAATCAGCCCCAGCATTTT. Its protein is CSDRAGGDNQPQHF.

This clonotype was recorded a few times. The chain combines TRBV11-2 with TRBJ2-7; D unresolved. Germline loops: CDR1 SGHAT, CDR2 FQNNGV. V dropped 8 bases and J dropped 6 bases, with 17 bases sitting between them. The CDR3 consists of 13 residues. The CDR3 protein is CASRGKGMGEQYV. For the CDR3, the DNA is TGTGCCAGCCGTGGGAAGGGAATGGGCGAGCAGTACGTC.

The CDR3 is CASSFGRTTGAETQYF. In nucleotides, the CDR3 is TGTGCCAGCAGTTTTGGCAGGACCACCGGAGCAGAGACCCAGTACTTC. The chain recombines TRBV27 with TRBJ2-5; D unresolved. Trimming shortened V by 3 bases and J by 4 bases, and 18 bases separated the two germline ends. Per germline, CDR1 MNHEY and CDR2 SMNVEV (reference sequence). This CDR3 is built from 16 residues.

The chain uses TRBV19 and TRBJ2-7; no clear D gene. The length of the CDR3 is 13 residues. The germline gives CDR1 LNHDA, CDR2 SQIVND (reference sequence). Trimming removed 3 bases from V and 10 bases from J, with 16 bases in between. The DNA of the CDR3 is TGTGCCAGTAGTATCCTGTTCCAAGAGACCCAGTACGTC. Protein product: CASSILFQETQYV.

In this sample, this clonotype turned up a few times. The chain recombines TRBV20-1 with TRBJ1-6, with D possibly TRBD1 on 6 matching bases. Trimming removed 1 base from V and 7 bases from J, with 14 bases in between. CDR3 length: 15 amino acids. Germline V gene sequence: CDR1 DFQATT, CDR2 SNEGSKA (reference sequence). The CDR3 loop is CSARVRGAVNSPLHF. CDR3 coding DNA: TGCAGTGCTAGAGTACGGGGGGCGGTCAATTCACCCCTCCACTTT.

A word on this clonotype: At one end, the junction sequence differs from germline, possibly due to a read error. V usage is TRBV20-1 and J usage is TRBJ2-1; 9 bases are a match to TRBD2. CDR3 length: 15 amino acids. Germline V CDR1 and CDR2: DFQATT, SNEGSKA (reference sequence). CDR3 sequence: CSPRGSGGLNNEQFF. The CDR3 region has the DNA TGCAGTCCTAGGGGTAGCGGGGGACTCAACAATGAGCAGTTCTTC.

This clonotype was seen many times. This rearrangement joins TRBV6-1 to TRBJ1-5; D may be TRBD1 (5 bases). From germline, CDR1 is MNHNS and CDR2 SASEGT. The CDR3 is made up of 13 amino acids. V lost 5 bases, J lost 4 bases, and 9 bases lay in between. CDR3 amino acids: CASSTQGNQPQHF. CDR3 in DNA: TGTGCCAGCAGTACTCAGGGAAATCAGCCCCAGCATTTT.

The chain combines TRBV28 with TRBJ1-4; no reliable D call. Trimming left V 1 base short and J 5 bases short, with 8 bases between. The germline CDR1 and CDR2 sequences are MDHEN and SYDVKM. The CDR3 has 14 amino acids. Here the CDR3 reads CASSLSLENEKLFF. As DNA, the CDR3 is TGTGCCAGCAGTTTATCTCTGGAGAATGAAAAACTGTTTTTT. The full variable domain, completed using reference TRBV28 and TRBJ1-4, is DVKVTQSSRYLVKRTGEKVFLECVQDMDHENMFWYRQDPGLGLRLIYFSYDVKMKEKGDIPEGYSVSREKKERFSLILESASTNQTSMYLCASSLSLENEKLFFGSGTQLSVL.

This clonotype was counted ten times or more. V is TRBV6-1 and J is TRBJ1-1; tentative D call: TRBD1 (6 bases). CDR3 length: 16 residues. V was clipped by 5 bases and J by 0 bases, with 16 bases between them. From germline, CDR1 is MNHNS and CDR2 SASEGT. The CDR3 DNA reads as TGTGCCAGCAGTAACCCTGGCGGACAGATGAACACTGAAGCTTTCTTT. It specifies CASSNPGGQMNTEAFF.

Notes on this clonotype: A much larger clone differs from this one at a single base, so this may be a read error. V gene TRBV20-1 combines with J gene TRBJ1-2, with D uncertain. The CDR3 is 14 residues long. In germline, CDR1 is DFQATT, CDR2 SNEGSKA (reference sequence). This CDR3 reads CSARDATSGYDYTF. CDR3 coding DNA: TGCAGTGCTAGAGACGCCACCAGTGGCTATGACTACACCTTC.

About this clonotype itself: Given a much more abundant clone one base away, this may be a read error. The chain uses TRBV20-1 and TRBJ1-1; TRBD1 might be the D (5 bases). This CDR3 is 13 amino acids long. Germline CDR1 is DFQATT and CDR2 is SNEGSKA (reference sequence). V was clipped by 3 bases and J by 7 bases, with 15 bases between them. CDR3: CSARLEQEFEAFF. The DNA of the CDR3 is TGCAGTGCTAGGCTGGAACAGGAATTTGAAGCTTTCTTT.

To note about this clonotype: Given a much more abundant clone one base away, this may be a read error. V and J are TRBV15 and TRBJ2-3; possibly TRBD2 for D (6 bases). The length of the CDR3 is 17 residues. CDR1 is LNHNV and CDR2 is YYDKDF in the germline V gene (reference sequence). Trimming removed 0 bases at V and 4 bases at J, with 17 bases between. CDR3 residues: CATSRDPRRGDADTQYF. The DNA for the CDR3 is TGTGCCACCAGCAGAGATCCAAGGCGGGGAGACGCAGATACGCAGTATTTT.

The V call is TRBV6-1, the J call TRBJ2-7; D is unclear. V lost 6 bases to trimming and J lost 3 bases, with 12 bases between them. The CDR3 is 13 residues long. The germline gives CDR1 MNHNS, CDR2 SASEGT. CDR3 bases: TGTGCCAGCAGGCACGATCCTTTCTACGAGCAGTACGTC. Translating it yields CASRHDPFYEQYV.

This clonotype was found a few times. Here the CDR3 DNA reads TGTGCCAGCGGTCAAAGGGCAGCTTCAGGCTACACCTTC. Its protein is CASGQRAASGYTF. The chain combines TRBV6-1 with TRBJ1-2; no reliable D call. This CDR3 has 13 residues. Germline lookup yields CDR1 MNHNS and CDR2 SASEGT. Between the trimmed V and J ends, which lost 8 bases and 8 bases, there was a span of 18 bases.

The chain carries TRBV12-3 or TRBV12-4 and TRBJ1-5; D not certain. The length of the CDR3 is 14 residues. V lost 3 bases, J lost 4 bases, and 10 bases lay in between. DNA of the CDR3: TGTGCCAGCAGTTTTAATAGAAATAATCAGCCCCAGCATTTT. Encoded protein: CASSFNRNNQPQHF.

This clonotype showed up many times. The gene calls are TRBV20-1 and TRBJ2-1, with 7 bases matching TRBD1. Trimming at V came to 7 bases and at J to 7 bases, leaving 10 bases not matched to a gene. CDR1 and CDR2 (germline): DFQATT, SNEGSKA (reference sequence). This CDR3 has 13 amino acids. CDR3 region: CSGGTATTNEQFF. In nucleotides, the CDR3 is TGCAGTGGGGGGACAGCCACGACGAATGAGCAGTTCTTC.

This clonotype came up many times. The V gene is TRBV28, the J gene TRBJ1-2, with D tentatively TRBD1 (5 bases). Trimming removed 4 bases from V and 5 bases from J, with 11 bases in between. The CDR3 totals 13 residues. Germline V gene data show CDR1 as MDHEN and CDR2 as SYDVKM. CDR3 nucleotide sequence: TGTGCCAGCAGTTCAGGGTTTTGGTATGGCTACACCTTC. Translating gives CASSSGFWYGYTF.